The 27 T cell receptor beta chains below come from one sample, sequenced in a study of vaccination and CD4 T cells after COVID-19 (dated by TCRdb to about 2022). The receptor library was made with PCR. The sample was run on an Illumina iSeq 100. DNA from cultured CD4+ T cells was subjected to TCR sequencing with the Oncomine TCR Beta short-read assay at the Johns Hopkins FTIC core. TCRdb handled the public reads itself, with Q25 trimming in fastp and clone calling in MiXCR, and kept productive beta chains. Rows matching on CDR3 protein sequence are summarized as one entry with the most common DNA and genes. A total of under 15,000 distinct CDR3 sequences appear in this sample, approximately 61% of them only once. The biggest ten clones account for 9.1% of the sample. The sample's treatment or condition label, in plain terms: roughly 10-day PBMC culture with coronavirus spike peptide pools or control peptides (ViraFEST assay).

Which antigens these TCRs recognize remains unknown. Sequencing used CD4+ T cells from blood, cultured in vitro. These receptors all stem from a human donor who had recovered from COVID-19.

This chain joins TRBV15 and TRBJ1-5; D possibly corresponds to TRBD1 (5 bases). The V gene lost 8 bases and the J gene lost 7 bases, with 12 bases spanning the gap. From germline, CDR1 is LNHNV and CDR2 YYDKDF (reference sequence). The CDR3 loop spans 12 amino acids. Here the CDR3 DNA reads TGTGCCACCGGGCAAAAGGGGCAGCCCCAGCATTTT. Protein: CATGQKGQPQHF.

The V call is TRBV18, the J call TRBJ2-1; D may be TRBD1 or TRBD2 (5 bases each). This CDR3 comprises 15 residues. With 6 bases removed from V and 4 bases from J, the gap between germline ends came to 16 bases. Looked up from germline, CDR1 is KGHSH and CDR2 is LQKENI. The chain's CDR3 is CASSPNEGNYNEQFF. In DNA, the CDR3 is TGTGCCAGCTCCCCCAACGAGGGGAATTACAATGAGCAGTTCTTC.

V is TRBV12-3 or TRBV12-4 and J is TRBJ2-5; D is possibly TRBD2 (5 bases). Trimming cost V 6 bases and J 5 bases, with 19 bases left between them. This CDR3 has 15 residues. CDR3 DNA sequence: TGTGCCAGCAGCCCAAGGACTGGGTATGGGGAGACCCAGTACTTC. Amino acid sequence: CASSPRTGYGETQYF.

This chain uses TRBV2 with TRBJ1-5; the D gene is possibly TRBD1 (5 bases). The CDR3 is 14 amino acids. V gave up 6 bases and J gave up 0 bases, with 9 bases separating them. Germline CDR1 reads SNHLY; CDR2 reads FYNNEI. CDR3 sequence reads: CASRDINSNQPQHF. DNA for the CDR3: TGTGCCAGCAGGGACATTAATAGCAATCAGCCCCAGCATTTT.

The rearrangement uses TRBV2 and TRBJ2-1, with 9 bases matching TRBD2. TRBJ2-7 matches the DNA end more closely, so the J call is doubtful. This CDR3 contains 15 residues. CDR1 and CDR2 from the germline V gene are SNHLY and FYNNEI. The CDR3 DNA follows: TGTGCCAGCCAGCGGGGGGCAAAGAGGTCCTACGAGCAGTACTTC. Translating gives CASQRGAKRSYEQYF.

The chain joins TRBV29-1 to TRBJ1-1; D call uncertain. Germline-derived CDR1 and CDR2 are SQVTM and ANQGSEA. V gave up 4 bases and J gave up 4 bases, with 10 bases separating them. The CDR3 runs to 12 residues. The CDR3 nucleotides are TGCAGCGTTGTAGGGTTTAGCACTGAAGCTTTCTTT. Amino acids: CSVVGFSTEAFF.

The chain employs TRBV9 and TRBJ2-7; TRBD1 matches at 9 bases. CDR3 length: 18 amino acids. Germline lookup yields CDR1 SGDLS and CDR2 YYNGEE. J lost 5 bases, V lost 4 bases, and 19 bases had no gene match. This chain's CDR3 is CASSPGPGQGPPGNEQYF. CDR3 nucleotide sequence: TGTGCCAGCAGCCCGGGCCCGGGACAGGGCCCTCCCGGGAACGAGCAGTACTTC.

The chain joins TRBV4-1 to TRBJ2-3; either TRBD1 or TRBD2 may supply D (5 bases each). Per germline, CDR1 MGHRA and CDR2 YSYEKL. V was pared by 1 base and J by 1 base, with 9 bases between. This CDR3 is 15 amino acids long. Here the CDR3 DNA reads TGCGCCAGCAGCCAAGGGGGGACGGGCACAGATACGCAGTATTTT. Translated, it gives CASSQGGTGTDTQYF.

The sample holds one count of this clonotype. The V gene is TRBV28, the J gene TRBJ2-7; TRBD1 matches at 9 bases. This CDR3 has 13 amino acids. Trimming took 6 bases from V and 3 from J; bases not matched to a gene: 3. Germline CDR1 reads MDHEN; CDR2 reads SYDVKM. In DNA, the CDR3 is TGTGCCAGCAGGGGGACAGGGTTCTACGAGCAGTACTTC. Translated: CASRGTGFYEQYF.

The chain combines TRBV18 with TRBJ1-1; 8 bases fit TRBD1. The CDR3 contains 16 residues. With 2 bases clipped from V and 0 bases from J, the junction kept 5 bases outside the gene matches. Germline CDR1 KGHSH, CDR2 LQKENI. The CDR3 spells CASSPGTGLMNTEAFF. The CDR3 DNA reads TGTGCCAGCTCACCAGGGACAGGACTCATGAACACTGAAGCTTTCTTT.

This clonotype was recorded a few times. For the CDR3, the DNA is TGTGCCAGAAAGATCGGGGGCCGCCGCATGAACACTGAAGCTTTCTTT. Translated, it gives CARKIGGRRMNTEAFF. The chain links TRBV6-1 to TRBJ1-1; possible D gene TRBD1, 6 bases. V gave up 9 bases and J gave up 0 bases, with 20 bases separating them. Germline V gene lookup returns CDR1 MNHNS and CDR2 SASEGT. The CDR3 has 16 amino acids.

The V gene is TRBV5-3, the J gene TRBJ1-4, with 7 positions matching TRBD1. TRBV5-3 is filed as an ORF, its function uncertain. With 4 bases clipped from V and 6 bases from J, the junction kept 9 bases outside the gene matches. The CDR3 runs 15 residues. The CDR3, as DNA: TGTGCCAGAAGCCTGGATGGACAGGACGATGAAAAACTGTTTTTT. Encoded protein: CARSLDGQDDEKLFF.

V usage is TRBV28 and J usage is TRBJ2-3; a possible D gene is TRBD1 (5 bases). Deletions cut 2 bases from V and 0 bases from J, with 6 bases between. Germline V gene data show CDR1 as MDHEN and CDR2 as SYDVKM. CDR3 size: 14 residues. CDR3 region: CASSLRGSTDTQYF. The CDR3, as DNA: TGTGCCAGCAGTTTAAGGGGAAGCACAGATACGCAGTATTTT.

This rearrangement joins TRBV7-2 to TRBJ2-4; 7 positions agree with TRBD1. CDR3 length: 16 residues. The germline CDR1 and CDR2 sequences are SGHTA and FQGNSA. V shed 5 bases, J shed 3 bases, and the junction held 10 bases outside the gene matches. CDR3 loop: CASSPRTGLNKNIQYF. CDR3 nucleotides: TGTGCCAGCAGCCCCCGGACAGGACTCAACAAAAACATTCAGTACTTC.

This clonotype occurred a few times. The V and J genes are TRBV20-1 and TRBJ1-1; D remains unclear. The CDR3 runs to 14 residues. Germline V gene lookup returns CDR1 DFQATT and CDR2 SNEGSKA (reference sequence). Trimming removed 7 bases at V and 7 bases at J, with 22 bases between. The CDR3 reads CSVVKGGMVGEAFF. In DNA form, the CDR3 reads TGCAGTGTCGTAAAGGGAGGGATGGTGGGTGAAGCTTTCTTT.

The V call is TRBV28, the J call TRBJ1-6, with no clear D. Looked up from germline, CDR1 is MDHEN and CDR2 is SYDVKM. V lost 5 bases, J lost 7 bases, and 15 bases lay in between. The length of the CDR3 is 15 residues. This CDR3 is CASSLGGLRNSPLHF. The DNA for the CDR3 is TGTGCCAGCAGTCTAGGAGGGTTGAGGAATTCACCCCTCCACTTT.

The chain employs TRBV20-1 and TRBJ2-7, with D possibly being TRBD2 (5 bases). This CDR3 contains 12 residues. CDR1 is DFQATT, CDR2 SNEGSKA, per germline (reference sequence). Between the trimmed V and J ends, which lost 5 bases and 0 bases, there was a span of 8 bases. The CDR3: CSAPGSSYEQYF. The CDR3 DNA follows: TGCAGTGCTCCGGGGTCCTCCTACGAGCAGTACTTC.

This clonotype is categorized as medium-sized. The chain employs TRBV11-3 and TRBJ2-1; TRBD2 aligns across 12 bases. Looked up from germline, CDR1 is SGHNT and CDR2 is YENEEA. The CDR3 has 15 residues. V gave up 3 bases and J gave up 3 bases; unmatched junction bases: 0. CDR3 nucleotide sequence: TGTGCCAGCAGCTTGACTAGCGGGGGCTACAATGAGCAGTTCTTC. Translated, it gives CASSLTSGGYNEQFF.

V usage is TRBV19 and J usage is TRBJ2-7; TRBD2 matches 9 bases. With V trimmed by 3 bases and J by 0 bases, 3 bases remained unmatched. Germline CDR1 and CDR2: LNHDA and SQIVND (reference sequence). This CDR3 is 15 amino acids long. The CDR3 here is CASSMGSGGSYEQYF. The CDR3, as DNA: TGTGCCAGTAGTATGGGTAGCGGGGGCTCCTACGAGCAGTACTTC.

This chain joins TRBV7-2 and TRBJ1-2, with 7 bases identical to TRBD1. Germline CDR1 SGHTA, CDR2 FQGNSA. The trim removed 3 bases at V and 7 bases at J, leaving 11 bases unmatched. The CDR3 has 15 residues. CDR3 in amino acids: CASSLDRLTTIGYTF. CDR3 nucleotides: TGTGCCAGCAGCTTGGACAGGTTGACAACTATTGGCTACACCTTC.

This clonotype has a single count. The V gene is TRBV4-3, the J gene TRBJ2-5; D remains unclear. Germline CDR1 and CDR2: LGHNA and YSLEER. The CDR3 runs 13 residues. Trimming removed 1 base at V and 5 bases at J, with 8 bases between. CDR3 sequence (DNA): TGCGCCAGCAGCCAAGCTCCGGAGGAGACCCAGTACTTC. This translates into CASSQAPEETQYF.

The genes are TRBV10-3 and TRBJ1-2, with TRBD1 matching 7 bases. CDR1 and CDR2 (germline): ENHRY, SYGVKD. Trimming at V came to 6 bases and at J to 3 bases, leaving 4 bases not matched to a gene. This CDR3 spans 13 amino acids. The CDR3 bases are TGTGCCATCAGCGACGACAGGGACTATGGCTACACCTTC. Translated: CAISDDRDYGYTF.

The table lists this clonotype with a few counts. This chain joins TRBV20-1 and TRBJ2-7; possibly TRBD2 for D (7 bases). The CDR3 sequence is 15 residues long. Germline CDR1 is DFQATT and CDR2 is SNEGSKA (reference sequence). V was clipped by 6 bases and J by 1 base, with 19 bases between them. CDR3 coding DNA: TGCAGTGCGCGACCCCCGGGGGGCGTTTCCTACGAGCAGTACTTC. Translated, it gives CSARPPGGVSYEQYF.

There are a few counts of this clonotype. The rearrangement links TRBV27 to TRBJ2-1; D is perhaps TRBD2 (6 bases). V lost 5 bases, J lost 7 bases, and 15 bases lay in between. The CDR3 is 14 residues long. Per germline, CDR1 MNHEY and CDR2 SMNVEV (reference sequence). The CDR3 DNA follows: TGTGCCAGCAGTCGAACCGGGGGTACGAATGAGCAGTTCTTC. Amino acid sequence: CASSRTGGTNEQFF.

V gene TRBV2 combines with J gene TRBJ2-3, with D possibly TRBD2 on 6 matching bases. Between the trimmed V and J ends, which lost 4 bases and 4 bases, there was a span of 9 bases. The CDR3 has 13 amino acids. Per the germline V gene, CDR1 is SNHLY and CDR2 is FYNNEI. DNA for the CDR3: TGTGCCAGCAGTGGTAGCGGCCCAGATACGCAGTATTTT. As protein: CASSGSGPDTQYF. Filled out from reference TRBV2 and TRBJ2-3, the complete variable domain reads EPEVTQTPSHQVTQMGQEVILRCVPISNHLYFYWYRQILGQKVEFLVSFYNNEISEKSEIFDDQFSVERPDGSNFTLKIRSTKLEDSAMYFCASSGSGPDTQYFGPGTRLTVL.

This clonotype showed up just a few times. The chain employs TRBV10-1 and TRBJ2-3; no firm D call. The germline gives CDR1 WNHNN, CDR2 SYGVQD (reference sequence). With 8 bases removed from V and 3 bases from J, the gap between germline ends came to 12 bases. The CDR3 loop spans 13 amino acids. In DNA, the CDR3 is TGCGCCAGCTCTTCGACACCGACAGATACGCAGTATTTT. This translates into CASSSTPTDTQYF.

This chain connects TRBV6-1 to TRBJ2-7; 8 nucleotides match TRBD2. After removal of 7 bases from V and 3 bases from J, the junction contained 11 bases not matched to a gene. Germline-derived CDR1 and CDR2 are MNHNS and SASEGT. The CDR3 length is 15 residues. The DNA of the CDR3 is TGTGCCAGCACCCGGGGTAGCGGGGATTACTACGAGCAGTACTTC. Translating it yields CASTRGSGDYYEQYF.